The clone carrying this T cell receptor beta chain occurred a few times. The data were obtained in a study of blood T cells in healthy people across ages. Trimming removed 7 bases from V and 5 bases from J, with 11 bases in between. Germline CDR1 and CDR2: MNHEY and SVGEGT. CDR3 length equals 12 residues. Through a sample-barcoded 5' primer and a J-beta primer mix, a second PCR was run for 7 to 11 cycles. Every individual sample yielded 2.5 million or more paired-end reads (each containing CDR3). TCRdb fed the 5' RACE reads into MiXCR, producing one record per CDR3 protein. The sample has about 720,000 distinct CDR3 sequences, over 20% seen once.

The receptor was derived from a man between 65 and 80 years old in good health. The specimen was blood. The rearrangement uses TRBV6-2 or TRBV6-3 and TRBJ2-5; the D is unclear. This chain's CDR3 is CASTGVHETQYF. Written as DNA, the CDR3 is TGTGCCAGCACGGGTGTCCACGAGACCCAGTACTTC.